The 28 T cell receptor beta chains below all came from one sample that was sequenced in a study of T-cell reconstitution after alpha-beta-depleted transplantation in children. It was with unique molecular identifiers that the TCRbeta library was prepared. TCRdb independently ran MiXCR on the PCR reads; one entry per CDR3 protein. The data hold just over 200,000 distinct CDR3 sequences, with approximately 8.4% observed a single time. Here the sequenced sample was PBMCs, mostly from graft donor cells, taken 360 days after TCRalphabeta/CD19-depleted stem cell transplant. These receptor sequences come from a male patient between 2 and 15 years old who had a stem cell transplant for acute myeloid leukemia, so the T cells may come from the graft donor.

This clonotype has ten or more counts. The gene calls are TRBV20-1 and TRBJ2-3, with D maybe TRBD2 (6 bases). The germline V gene encodes CDR1 DFQATT and CDR2 SNEGSKA (reference sequence). The V gene lost 0 bases and the J gene lost 2 bases, with 12 bases spanning the gap. This CDR3 region has 15 residues. CDR3: CSARELAGHTDTQYF. The CDR3 DNA is TGCAGTGCTAGAGAGTTGGCGGGGCACACAGATACGCAGTATTTT.

This clonotype appeared many times. The rearrangement joins TRBV20-1 to TRBJ2-7; the D gene is possibly TRBD1 (6 bases). CDR3 length: 12 residues. With 6 bases removed from V and 0 bases from J, the gap between germline ends came to 9 bases. CDR1 and CDR2 (germline): DFQATT, SNEGSKA (reference sequence). CDR3: CSARGFSYEQYF. The CDR3 nucleotides are TGCAGTGCCAGGGGCTTCTCCTACGAGCAGTACTTC.

V is TRBV20-1 and J is TRBJ2-1, with D perhaps matching TRBD2 (6 bases). Germline assignment: CDR1 DFQATT and CDR2 SNEGSKA (reference sequence). This CDR3 has 14 residues. V lost 1 base and J 2 bases, leaving 9 bases between the germline ends. The CDR3 coding sequence is TGCAGTGCTAGAGTGGGAGGCCCCTACAATGAGCAGTTCTTC. It encodes CSARVGGPYNEQFF.

This clonotype was picked up many times. The chain joins TRBV28 to TRBJ1-1, with TRBD1 identical over 11 bases. Losses at the gene ends were 5 bases for V and 5 bases for J; bases not matched to a gene: 4. CDR3 length: 14 amino acids. Germline V gene data show CDR1 as MDHEN and CDR2 as SYDVKM. CDR3 loop: CASSGTGGGTEAFF. Here the CDR3 DNA reads TGTGCCAGCAGTGGGACAGGGGGAGGAACTGAAGCTTTCTTT.

This clonotype was observed at least ten times. V and J are TRBV20-1 and TRBJ1-1, with D perhaps matching TRBD1 (6 bases). The length of the CDR3 is 14 residues. V was pared by 3 bases and J by 0 bases, with 11 bases between. Germline CDR1 reads DFQATT; CDR2 reads SNEGSKA (reference sequence). CDR3 amino acids: CSARPGGMNTEAFF. In DNA form, the CDR3 reads TGCAGTGCTAGGCCCGGGGGCATGAACACTGAAGCTTTCTTT.

This clonotype was seen many times. The chain combines TRBV7-9 with TRBJ2-7, with D maybe TRBD2 (5 bases). Trimming took 5 bases from V and 4 from J, leaving 15 bases between them. The CDR3 contains 14 residues. Germline loops: CDR1 SEHNR, CDR2 FQNEAQ (reference sequence). The CDR3 region has the DNA TGTGCCAGCAGCCGACGGACGTCGGGATACGAGCAGTACTTC. Amino acids: CASSRRTSGYEQYF.

This clonotype was recorded many times. The V call is TRBV5-1, the J call TRBJ2-2; 8 bases match TRBD1. This CDR3 contains 18 residues. J was trimmed by 2 bases and V by 1 base; bases with no gene match: 10. Germline CDR1 reads SGHRS; CDR2 reads YFSETQ. The CDR3 region has the DNA TGCGCCAGCAGCTTGTTAAGTCCGGACAGGGTAAACACCGGGGAGCTGTTTTTT. Protein sequence: CASSLLSPDRVNTGELFF.

This clonotype was picked up a small number of times. DNA of the CDR3: TGTGCCAGCAGTTTAGCGGGAGAAAAAGAGACCCAGTACTTC. It encodes CASSLAGEKETQYF. This chain connects TRBV28 to TRBJ2-5; 7 nucleotides match TRBD2. This CDR3 has 14 amino acids. Germline V lookup: CDR1 MDHEN, CDR2 SYDVKM. The V and J ends lost 2 bases and 3 bases, in that order; junction bases with no gene match: 3.

This clonotype was recorded a few times. This chain joins TRBV7-2 and TRBJ1-4, with unresolved D. The CDR3 extends over 14 amino acids. Deletions cut 7 bases from V and 8 bases from J, with 17 bases between. Germline V CDR1 and CDR2: SGHTA, FQGNSA. The CDR3 region is CASTSRGREEKLFF. CDR3 in DNA: TGTGCCAGCACATCTCGAGGGCGGGAGGAAAAACTGTTTTTT.

This clonotype occurred many times. The genes are TRBV12-3 or TRBV12-4 and TRBJ2-7, with D tentatively TRBD1 (6 bases). Trimming removed 8 bases at V and 4 bases at J, with 9 bases between. There are 11 residues in the CDR3. The CDR3 coding sequence is TGTGCCAGCTTACAGGGTTACGAGCAGTACTTC. The encoded protein is CASLQGYEQYF.

This clonotype was seen a handful of times. The chain has TRBV6-5 and TRBJ1-4, with a weak D call TRBD1 (6 bases). Germline values: CDR1 MNHEY, CDR2 SVGAGI. This CDR3 is built from 17 residues. The V and J ends lost 0 bases and 5 bases respectively, with 16 bases between them. The chain's CDR3 is CASSYSWGPQENEKLFF. The CDR3 DNA is TGTGCCAGCAGTTACTCGTGGGGGCCCCAAGAGAATGAAAAACTGTTTTTT.

This clonotype was seen more than once but under ten times. V gene TRBV28 combines with J gene TRBJ2-6; D is perhaps TRBD1 (5 bases). Germline assignment: CDR1 MDHEN and CDR2 SYDVKM. The CDR3 is made up of 16 amino acids. V lost 5 bases and J 4 bases, leaving 15 bases between the germline ends. CDR3 residues: CASSSKSGSGANVLTF. The DNA for the CDR3 is TGTGCCAGCAGTAGCAAGTCAGGGTCGGGGGCCAACGTCCTGACTTTC.

This clonotype was detected a few times. The chain has TRBV5-1 and TRBJ1-2; D is perhaps TRBD1 (5 bases). Trimming left V 1 base short and J 4 bases short, with 11 bases between. In germline, CDR1 is SGHRS, CDR2 YFSETQ. The CDR3 is 14 amino acids. CDR3 DNA sequence: TGCGCCAGCAGCTTGTCTGCGGGACTCTATGGCTACACCTTC. Translation: CASSLSAGLYGYTF.

This chain links TRBV20-1 with TRBJ1-1, with 7 bases aligning to TRBD1. V was clipped by 6 bases and J by 4 bases; unmatched bases: 8. The CDR3 runs to 13 residues. In germline, CDR1 is DFQATT, CDR2 SNEGSKA (reference sequence). CDR3: CSARQGVGTEAFF. CDR3 nucleotide sequence: TGCAGTGCGAGACAGGGCGTAGGCACTGAAGCTTTCTTT.

The CDR3 loop reads CASSLEGSLSEQFF. CDR3 bases: TGTGCCAGCAGCTTAGAGGGTTCTCTTTCCGAGCAGTTCTTC. The rearrangement joins TRBV7-8 to TRBJ2-1; no definite D call. The CDR3 contains 14 residues. In germline, CDR1 is SGHVS, CDR2 FQNEAQ. The V gene lost 1 base and the J gene lost 10 bases, with 14 bases spanning the gap. The full variable domain, its missing parts supplied by reference TRBV7-8 and TRBJ2-1, is GAGVSQSPRYKVAKRGQDVALRCDPISGHVSLFWYQQALGQGPEFLTYFQNEAQLDKSGLPSDRFFAERPEGSVSTLKIQRTQQEDSAVYLCASSLEGSLSEQFFGPGTRLTVL.

This rearrangement joins TRBV20-1 to TRBJ2-7; 11 nucleotides line up with TRBD2. Losses at the gene ends were 3 bases for V and 6 bases for J; bases not matched to a gene: 7. Germline V gene sequence: CDR1 DFQATT, CDR2 SNEGSKA (reference sequence). CDR3 length: 14 residues. CDR3 DNA sequence: TGCAGTGCTAGCTTGACTAGCGGGACGGGCGAGCAGTACTTC. Translation gives CSASLTSGTGEQYF.

As regards this clonotype: Germline and junction disagree at one end, which may indicate a read error. The rearrangement links TRBV11-1 to TRBJ2-3; 7 bases line up with TRBD1. The CDR3 contains 17 residues. The germline V gene encodes CDR1 SGHAT and CDR2 FQDESV (reference sequence). The CDR3 loop reads CASSLLLGQASTYTQYF. The DNA of the CDR3 is TGTGCCAGCAGCTTACTACTCGGACAGGCTAGCACATATACGCAGTATTTT.

The chain recombines TRBV10-3 with TRBJ2-7, with D possibly matching TRBD1 (6 bases). V was clipped by 3 bases and J by 3 bases, with 6 bases between them. CDR1 ENHRY and CDR2 SYGVKD come from the germline V gene. The CDR3 loop spans 12 amino acids. The CDR3 reads CAISEQGYEQYV. The CDR3 DNA reads TGTGCCATCAGTGAACAGGGCTACGAGCAGTACGTC.

V gene TRBV7-6 combines with J gene TRBJ2-1, with TRBD1 as a possible D gene (8 bases). The CDR3 runs to 16 residues. V lost 0 bases, J lost 10 bases, and 19 bases lay in between. Looked up from germline, CDR1 is SGHVS and CDR2 is FNYEAQ. The CDR3 here is CASSLARTGGAREQFF. CDR3 DNA: TGTGCCAGCAGCTTAGCGCGAACAGGGGGGGCCCGGGAGCAGTTCTTC.

The CDR3 sequence: CAISDSPGTGYNEKLFF. In nucleotides, the CDR3 is TGTGCCATCAGTGATTCGCCCGGGACAGGGTATAATGAAAAACTGTTTTTT. The chain joins TRBV10-3 to TRBJ1-4; TRBD1 matches at 9 bases. Germline V gene data show CDR1 as ENHRY and CDR2 as SYGVKD. Germline trimming cut 3 bases from V and 4 bases from J; bases unmatched to any gene: 9. The CDR3 has 17 amino acids.

This rearrangement joins TRBV4-2 to TRBJ1-1; the D is unclear. The germline CDR1 and CDR2 sequences are LGHNA and YNFKEQ. The CDR3 covers 15 residues. The ends were cut back, 1 base at V and 1 base at J, with 10 bases in the middle. The CDR3 is CASSQGLAENTEAFF. As DNA, the CDR3 is TGTGCCAGCAGCCAAGGTCTTGCAGAGAACACTGAAGCTTTCTTT.

This clonotype was seen ten or more times. The gene calls are TRBV3-1 and TRBJ2-3; either TRBD1 or TRBD2 may supply D (5 bases each). Germline CDR1 reads LGHDT; CDR2 reads YNNKEL (reference sequence). The CDR3 runs to 15 residues. Trimming cost V 10 bases and J 3 bases, with 20 bases left between them. The CDR3 here is CATSPPEGLTDTQYF. For the CDR3, the DNA is TGTGCCACCTCCCCTCCCGAGGGGCTTACAGATACGCAGTATTTT.

This clonotype was seen a few times. The chain has TRBV30 and TRBJ2-7; no reliable D call. Germline lookup yields CDR1 GTSNPN and CDR2 SVGIG (reference sequence). CDR3 length equals 12 residues. V was clipped by 2 bases and J by 4 bases, with 9 bases between them. CDR3 nucleotide sequence: TGTGCCTGGAGTAACAGCTGGTACGAGCAGTACTTC. Residues: CAWSNSWYEQYF.

This clonotype occurred many times. The genes are TRBV11-1 and TRBJ2-1, with a tentative D call TRBD1 (5 bases). The V gene lost 8 bases and the J gene lost 8 bases, with 19 bases spanning the gap. The CDR3 has 14 amino acids. Germline V gene lookup returns CDR1 SGHAT and CDR2 FQDESV (reference sequence). The CDR3: CASSRRQGTDEQFF. The CDR3 DNA reads as TGTGCCAGCTCCCGACGGCAGGGAACGGATGAGCAGTTCTTC.

J is TRBJ2-3 and V is TRBV12-3 or TRBV12-4; 8 bases match TRBD2. After removal of 6 bases from V and 0 bases from J, the junction contained 2 bases not matched to a gene. The CDR3 consists of 14 residues. The CDR3 spells CASRGTSSTDTQYF. CDR3 nucleotide sequence: TGTGCCAGCAGGGGGACTAGTAGCACAGATACGCAGTATTTT.

This clonotype was observed a few times. This rearrangement joins TRBV20-1 to TRBJ2-5; D not resolved. CDR1 is DFQATT and CDR2 is SNEGSKA in the germline V gene (reference sequence). The germline V and J ends were trimmed by 3 bases and 3 bases, with 8 bases remaining between them. The CDR3 spans 12 residues. CDR3 bases: TGCAGTGCTAGTGGGGAAGAAGAGACCCAGTACTTC. Protein product: CSASGEEETQYF.

J is TRBJ2-1 and V is TRBV20-1; D is possibly TRBD1 (6 bases). The CDR3 extends over 16 amino acids. The V gene lost 0 bases and the J gene lost 2 bases, with 14 bases spanning the gap. CDR1 and CDR2 from the germline V gene are DFQATT and SNEGSKA (reference sequence). CDR3 protein: CSARDQGRATYNEQFF. CDR3 nucleotide sequence: TGCAGTGCTAGAGATCAGGGGCGGGCCACCTACAATGAGCAGTTCTTC.

The sample holds a few counts of this clonotype. The gene calls are TRBV20-1 and TRBJ1-6; possible D gene TRBD1, 6 bases. Germline CDR1 reads DFQATT; CDR2 reads SNEGSKA (reference sequence). Trimming removed 0 bases at V and 10 bases at J, with 19 bases between. The CDR3 contains 16 residues. The CDR3 loop is CSARDLGQIMRSPLHF. Here the CDR3 DNA reads TGCAGTGCTAGAGATCTCGGACAGATTATGCGGTCACCCCTCCACTTT.